The source of this TCR beta chain is a study of cytomegalovirus exposure and HLA in healthy donors. For this clone: The antigen is not known.

PCR amplification relied on 60 Vbeta primers (plus 13 Jbeta primers). Profiling relied on immunoSEQ multiplex PCR, and the TCRdb table lists in-frame clones only, not all of them. The sample holds approximately 92,000 clones. Germline V lookup: CDR1 ENHRY, CDR2 SYGVKD. Trimming took off 6 bases at V and 0 bases at J, with 14 bases between the two ends. This CDR3 contains 15 residues. Study outcomes and limitations: Presence/absence analyses took donor sequencing depth as roughly uniform. In an earlier analysis, productive rearrangement rates for most beta V segments clustered near 87% or 30%. The classifier reportedly diagnosed cytomegalovirus status with high sensitivity and specificity.

Sequencing used PBMCs. The receptor's source is a woman in her 30s in good health and CMV-seronegative. The rearrangement uses TRBV10-3 and TRBJ1-1; D not resolved. The CDR3 loop reads CAIRAARDLNTEAFF. DNA for the CDR3: TGTGCCATCAGGGCAGCCCGAGACTTGAACACTGAAGCTTTCTTT.